This TCR beta chain was recorded in a study of shared clonotypes between healthy human individuals (dated by TCRdb to the early 2020s). Regarding the research as a whole: The cohort included three men and two women between 18 and 49 years of age. Blood TCR repertoires of roughly five healthy adults were deeply sequenced to estimate repertoire size and the extent of clonotype sharing between individuals. Per donor, three plates each were used for CD4 naive and CD4 memory, two for CD8 naive, and one for CD8 memory. To increase sequencing depth and limit assay-specific biases, TCR repertoire library preparation and sequencing were carried out by different laboratories using diverse techniques. Per donor, leukapheresis produced somewhere between about 0.8 and 9 billion PBMCs.

The V end loses 4 bases and the J end loses 2 bases, and a stretch of 10 bases separates them. CDR1 and CDR2, per the germline V gene (reference sequence), are GTSNPN and SVGIG. There are 13 amino acids in the CDR3, from cysteine to phenylalanine inclusive. Just the 39-base CDR3 DNA is kept, in frame starting at base 1. Using the deep immunoSEQ assay, TCR CDR3 regions were amplified from genomic DNA by multiplex PCR. Genomic DNA extracted from each cell subset was distributed evenly over all wells of several immunoSEQ 96-well plates, and each plate served as one replicate. For sorted subsets, 150 to 200 ng genomic DNA, equal to 30,000 or so T cell genomes, was loaded into each replicate PCR. The purified libraries were quantified using a Qubit 3.0 fluorometer, sized with a Bioanalyzer 2100, and then quantified again using the KAPA Library Quantification kit. Every immunoSEQ 96-well plate was sequenced on a dedicated single-read 150-cycle Illumina NextSeq 550 flow cell. As for the original processing: The immunoSEQ output contained only junctional sequences without quality scores, so filtering could not match that applied to full-length reads. Sequences were annotated with PyIR, a Python wrapper for IgBLAST v1.9, using IMGT germline references to assign V/J genes and CDR3. Any read was removed if the V/J assignment was weak (E-value above 1e-6), the CDR3 was missing, or the read contained stop codons, out-of-frame junctions, or ambiguous translated residues. V3J clonotypes were defined as sequences sharing an identical inferred V gene, J gene, and CDR3 amino acid sequence. The percentage overlap between two repertoires was calculated by dividing the number of shared unique clonotypes by the size of the smaller repertoire. Three approaches were used to assess repertoire richness: RTK rarefaction, the Chao1 estimator, and Recon v2.1 estimates of unobserved clonotypes. For all TCRbeta clonotypes obtained by the gDNA method from a few donors, generation probabilities were computed with OLGA. TCRdb retrieved this table from immuneACCESS and kept in-frame rearrangements only. Not all clones are present; in checked studies, unresolved V genes account for under half, and no reason is known for the remainder. For V, J and clone size, that table is used; D and trimming come from the DNA. Recorded for this sample are millions of clones; roughly 96% of them occurred a single time. The top ten constitute 0.13% of the sample.

Of note for this clone: It has no known antigen specificity. Nothing much larger sits one base from this clone, and base qualities are not available.

The donors were healthy, HIV-negative adults who had no recently reported acute infections or vaccinations. Every donor was a Caucasian adult living in Nashville, Tennessee, USA. Magnetic negative selection was used to enrich CD4+ T cells, after which naive cells were positively selected on CD45RA and the negative fraction became the memory subset. After blood collection by leukapheresis, PBMCs were isolated using Ficoll-Histopaque density gradient centrifugation and then cryopreserved in the vapor phase of liquid nitrogen. Purity and quantity of every magnetically sorted T cell population were checked by analytical flow cytometry. Genomic DNA was isolated from every sorted fraction and measured by UV absorbance on a Nanodrop 2000c. The investigation overall reported the following: Sharing across a few donors was observed for approximately 4.6% of naive CD4, 3.5% of naive CD8, 2.3% of memory CD4, and about 0.4% of memory CD8 clonotypes. Based on pairwise subsampling, the degree of clonotype sharing among donors was expected to be affected by sequencing depth. Because the study included only a small number of donors, the genetic and exposure-history diversity represented was limited. Estimated clonotype richness was generally larger for naive than for memory subsets. Sampling was restricted to blood, and TCR repertoires in tissues likely differ from the TCR repertoires found in blood. Rarefaction of sorted-subset datasets indicated incomplete sequencing despite the large sequencing depth. Compared with non-shared clonotypes, clonotypes shared by all four sorted-subset donors had higher generation probabilities.

The sequenced material came from naive CD4+ T cells sorted from blood. According to the study, the label for this sample's cell subset or site signals: CD45RA+ positively selected. This clonotype was sampled from a man aged 18 to 30 in good health. The rearrangement joined TRBV30 to TRBJ2-3; TRBD1 could be the D gene, as 5 bases match. The DNA reads TGTGCCTGGAAACAGGCCGCCACAGATACGCAGTATTTT. This translates into CAWKQAATDTQYF.